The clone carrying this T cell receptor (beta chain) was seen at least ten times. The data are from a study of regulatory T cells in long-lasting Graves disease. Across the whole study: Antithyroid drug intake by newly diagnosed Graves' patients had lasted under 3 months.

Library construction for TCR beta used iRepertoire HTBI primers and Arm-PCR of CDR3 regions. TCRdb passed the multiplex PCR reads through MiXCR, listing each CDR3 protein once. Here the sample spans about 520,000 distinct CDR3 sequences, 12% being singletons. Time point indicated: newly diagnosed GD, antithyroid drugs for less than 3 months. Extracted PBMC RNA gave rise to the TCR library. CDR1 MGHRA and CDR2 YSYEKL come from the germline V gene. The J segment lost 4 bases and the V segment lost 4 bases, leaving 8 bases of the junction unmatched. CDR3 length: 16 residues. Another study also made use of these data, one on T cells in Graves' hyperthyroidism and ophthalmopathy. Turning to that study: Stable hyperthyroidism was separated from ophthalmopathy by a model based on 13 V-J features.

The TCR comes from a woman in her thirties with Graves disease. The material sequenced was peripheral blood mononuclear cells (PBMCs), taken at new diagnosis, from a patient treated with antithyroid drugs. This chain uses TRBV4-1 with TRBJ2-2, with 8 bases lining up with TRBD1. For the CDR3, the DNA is TGCGCCAGCAGCCCGAACGCAGGGGGCATCACCGGGGAGCTGTTTTTT. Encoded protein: CASSPNAGGITGELFF.